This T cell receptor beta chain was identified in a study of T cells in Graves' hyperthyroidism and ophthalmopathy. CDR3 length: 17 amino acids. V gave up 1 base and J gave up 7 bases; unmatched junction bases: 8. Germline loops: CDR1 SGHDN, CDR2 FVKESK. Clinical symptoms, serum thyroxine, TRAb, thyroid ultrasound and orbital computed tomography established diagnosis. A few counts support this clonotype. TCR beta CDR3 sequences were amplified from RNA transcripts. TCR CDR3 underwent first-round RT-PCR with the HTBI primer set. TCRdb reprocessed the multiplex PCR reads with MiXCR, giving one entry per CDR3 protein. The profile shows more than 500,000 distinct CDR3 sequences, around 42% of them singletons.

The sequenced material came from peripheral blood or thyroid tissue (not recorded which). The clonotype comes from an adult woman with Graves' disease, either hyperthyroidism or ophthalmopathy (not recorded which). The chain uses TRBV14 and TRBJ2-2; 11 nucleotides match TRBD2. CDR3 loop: CASSQGGLAEAGGELFF. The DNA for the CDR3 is TGTGCCAGCAGCCAAGGGGGACTAGCGGAAGCGGGCGGGGAGCTGTTTTTT.